The sequence of this T cell receptor beta chain was determined in a study of response to subunit inactivated influenza vaccine. This clonotype was seen repeatedly, ten times or more. Its matching antigen is unknown. Findings and limits, study-wide: Few additional T cells are recruited per seasonal influenza vaccination, authors suggested.

MiXCR, run by TCRdb on the RT-PCR reads, gives a single entry per CDR3 protein. This repertoire shows roughly 700,000 distinct CDR3 sequences, less than 20% found once; its top ten account for more than 9%. Germline V gene sequence: CDR1 MNHEY, CDR2 SVGEGT. V lost 0 bases and J lost 4, with 10 bases in between. This CDR3 is 15 amino acids long. Source: PBMCs from blood, taken roughly 12 days after vaccination. The gene calls are TRBV6-2 or TRBV6-3 and TRBJ2-1; D remains ambiguous. This TCR came from a man aged 50 to 59 who received an inactivated influenza vaccine. As DNA, the CDR3 is TGTGCCAGCAGTTACTCGAATCCCCAGTACAATGAGCAGTTCTTC. As protein: CASSYSNPQYNEQFF.